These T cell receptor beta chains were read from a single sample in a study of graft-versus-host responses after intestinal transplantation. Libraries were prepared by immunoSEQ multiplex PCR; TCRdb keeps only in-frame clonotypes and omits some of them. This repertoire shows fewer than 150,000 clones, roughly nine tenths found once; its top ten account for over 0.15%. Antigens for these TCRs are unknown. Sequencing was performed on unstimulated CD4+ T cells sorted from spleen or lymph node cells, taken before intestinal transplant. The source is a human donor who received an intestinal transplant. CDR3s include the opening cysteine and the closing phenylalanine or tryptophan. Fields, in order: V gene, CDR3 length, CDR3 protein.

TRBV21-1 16 CASSELDNSSYNEQFF
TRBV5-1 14 CASSFAGSTEEQFF
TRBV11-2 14 CASTPGQGAYEQYF
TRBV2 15 CASSKDALGTDTQYF
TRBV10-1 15 CASSDARILGTEAFF
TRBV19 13 CASSESEGYTQYF
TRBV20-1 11 CSARQNYEQYF
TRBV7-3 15 CASSQGQGGNSPLHF
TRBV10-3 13 CAISLVESYEQYF
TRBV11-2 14 CASSLDWTQSPLHF
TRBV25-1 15 CASTGGGAPYYGYTF
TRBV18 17 CASSPGRLKPSYNEQFF
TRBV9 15 CASNRLAANTGELFF
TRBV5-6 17 CASSLRTSGGYQETQYF
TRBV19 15 CASSPLLYSGNTIYF
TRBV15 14 CATKILTPRETQYF